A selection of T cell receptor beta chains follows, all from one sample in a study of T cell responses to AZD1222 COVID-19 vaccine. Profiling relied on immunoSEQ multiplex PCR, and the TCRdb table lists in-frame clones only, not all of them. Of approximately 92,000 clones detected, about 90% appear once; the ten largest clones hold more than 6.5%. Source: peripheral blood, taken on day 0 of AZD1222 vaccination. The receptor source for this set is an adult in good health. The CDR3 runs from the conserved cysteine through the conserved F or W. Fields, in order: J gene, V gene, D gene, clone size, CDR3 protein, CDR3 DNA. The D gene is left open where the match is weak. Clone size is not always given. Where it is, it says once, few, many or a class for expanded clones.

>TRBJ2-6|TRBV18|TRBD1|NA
CASSQTGQGQAGANVLTF
TGTGCCAGCTCACAAACGGGACAGGGACAGGCTGGGGCCAACGTCCTGACTTTC
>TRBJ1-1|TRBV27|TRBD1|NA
CATSPIYRGNTEAFF
TGTGCCACTAGCCCCATCTACAGGGGGAACACTGAAGCTTTCTTT
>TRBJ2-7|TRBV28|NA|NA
CASSPARSYEQYF
TGTGCCAGCAGTCCCGCGCGCTCCTACGAGCAGTACTTC
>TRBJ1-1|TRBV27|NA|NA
CASSLGIREANTEAFF
TGTGCCAGCAGTTTAGGGATACGGGAAGCTAACACTGAAGCTTTCTTT
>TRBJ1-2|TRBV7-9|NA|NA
CASSFAATGYYGYTF
TGTGCCAGCAGCTTCGCCGCCACAGGGTACTATGGCTACACCTTC
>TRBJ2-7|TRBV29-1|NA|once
CSVNIGGWYEQYF
TGCAGCGTTAATATAGGCGGATGGTACGAGCAGTACTTC
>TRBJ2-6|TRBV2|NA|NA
CASSQRMGPGANVLTF
TGTGCCAGCAGTCAGCGGATGGGGCCCGGGGCCAACGTCCTGACTTTC
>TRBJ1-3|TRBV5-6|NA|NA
CASSLEGVFGNTIYF
TGTGCCAGCAGCTTGGAAGGTGTTTTTGGAAACACCATATATTTT
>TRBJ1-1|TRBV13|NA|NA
CAIHLSGTACEAFF
TGTGCCATCCACCTATCCGGGACTGCTTGCGAGGCTTTCTTT
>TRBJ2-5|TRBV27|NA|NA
CASSFIDGHQETQYF
TGTGCCAGCAGTTTTATTGATGGACACCAAGAGACCCAGTACTTC
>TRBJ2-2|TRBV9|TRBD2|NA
CASSTPIGGVDTGELFF
TGTGCCAGCAGCACCCCGATCGGGGGGGTTGACACCGGGGAGCTGTTTTTT
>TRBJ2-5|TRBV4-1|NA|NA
CASSQGVRGAGQETQYF
TGCGCCAGCAGCCAAGGGGTACGGGGGGCTGGGCAAGAGACCCAGTACTTC
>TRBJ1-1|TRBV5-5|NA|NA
CASSPSGGWTEAFF
TGTGCCAGCAGCCCCTCTGGAGGGTGGACTGAAGCTTTCTTT
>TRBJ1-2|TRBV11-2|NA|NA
CASTLGGNYGYTF
TGTGCCAGCACCCTGGGGGGCAACTATGGCTACACCTTC
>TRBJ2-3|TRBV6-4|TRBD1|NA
CASSPGQGGDTQYF
TGTGCCAGCAGCCCGGGACAGGGAGGGGATACGCAGTATTTT
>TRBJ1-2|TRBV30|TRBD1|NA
CAWSPGGGYTF
TGTGCCTGGAGCCCAGGGGGTGGCTACACCTTC
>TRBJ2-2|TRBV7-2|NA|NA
CASTPTGLNTGELFF
TGTGCCAGCACCCCAACCGGGCTGAACACCGGGGAGCTGTTTTTT
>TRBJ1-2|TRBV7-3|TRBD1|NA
CASSQTGGFDGYTF
TGTGCCAGCAGCCAGACAGGGGGCTTTGATGGCTACACCTTC
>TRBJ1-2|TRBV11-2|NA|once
CASSLGGRAYGYTF
TGTGCCAGCAGCTTAGGGGGGCGCGCCTATGGCTACACCTTC
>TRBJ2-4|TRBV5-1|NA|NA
CASSSGLGLETIQYF
TGCGCCAGCAGCTCGGGACTCGGTTTGGAAACGATTCAGTACTTC
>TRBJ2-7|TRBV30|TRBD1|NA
CAWSVGQIYEQYF
TGTGCCTGGAGTGTGGGACAGATCTACGAGCAGTACTTC
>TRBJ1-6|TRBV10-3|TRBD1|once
CAISSTGQGVAGYSPLHF
TGTGCCATCAGCTCCACGGGACAGGGTGTTGCTGGGTATTCACCCCTCCACTTT
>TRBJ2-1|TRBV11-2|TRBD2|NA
CASNRPGLAGPNEQFF
TGTGCCAGCAACCGGCCGGGACTAGCGGGACCAAATGAGCAGTTCTTC
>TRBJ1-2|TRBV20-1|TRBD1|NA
CSASRQGNGYTF
TGCAGTGCTAGTAGACAGGGGAATGGCTACACCTTC
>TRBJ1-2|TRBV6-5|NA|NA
CASSYSPPDGYTF
TGTGCCAGCAGTTACTCCCCCCCCGATGGCTACACCTTC
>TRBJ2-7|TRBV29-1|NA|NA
CSSRGGPGYEQYF
TGCAGCTCCAGAGGGGGACCAGGCTACGAGCAGTACTTC
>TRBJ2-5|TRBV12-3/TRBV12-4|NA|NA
CASSLPEGETQYF
TGTGCCAGCAGTTTACCTGAGGGGGAGACCCAGTACTTC
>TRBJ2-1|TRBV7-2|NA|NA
CASSFNNEQFF
TGTGCCAGCAGCTTTAACAATGAGCAGTTCTTC
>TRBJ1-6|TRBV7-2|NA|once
CASRGGPLNNSPLHF
TGTGCCTCCCGGGGGGGGCCTCTCAATAATTCACCCCTCCACTTT
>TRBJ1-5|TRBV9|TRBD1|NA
CASSPGTGRDNQPQHF
TGTGCCAGCAGCCCTGGGACAGGGCGGGATAATCAGCCCCAGCATTTT
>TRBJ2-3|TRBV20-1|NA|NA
CSALDADTQYF
TGCAGTGCTTTAGATGCAGATACGCAGTATTTT
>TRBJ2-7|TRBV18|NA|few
CASSPPEGSYEQYF
TGTGCCAGCTCACCACCAGAGGGCTCCTACGAGCAGTACTTC
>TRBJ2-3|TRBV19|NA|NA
CASSIVGTDTQYF
TGTGCCAGTAGTATAGTTGGGACAGATACGCAGTATTTT
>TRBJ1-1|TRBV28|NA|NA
CASSLWASPLNTEAFF
TGTGCCAGCAGTTTGTGGGCAAGTCCGTTGAACACTGAAGCTTTCTTT
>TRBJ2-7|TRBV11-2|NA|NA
CASSSRYEQYF
TGTGCCAGCAGCTCTCGCTACGAGCAGTACTTC
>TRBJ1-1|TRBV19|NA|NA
CASSAGSSGEAFF
TGTGCCAGTAGTGCCGGGAGCTCAGGAGAAGCTTTCTTT
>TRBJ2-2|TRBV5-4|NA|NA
CASTSGGWGNTGELFF
TGTGCCAGCACCTCCGGCGGGTGGGGAAACACCGGGGAGCTGTTTTTT
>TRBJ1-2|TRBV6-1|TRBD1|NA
CASSEDLRTGSGYTF
TGTGCCAGCAGCGAAGACCTTAGGACAGGGAGTGGCTACACCTTC
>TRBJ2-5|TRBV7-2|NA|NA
CASSYTGGETQYF
TGTGCCAGCAGTTACACAGGAGGGGAGACCCAGTACTTC
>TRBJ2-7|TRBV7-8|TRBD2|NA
CASSVGLAGGGAYEQYF
TGTGCCAGCAGCGTGGGACTAGCGGGAGGAGGGGCCTACGAGCAGTACTTC
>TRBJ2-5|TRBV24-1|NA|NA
CARETQYF
TGTGCCAGGGAGACCCAGTACTTC
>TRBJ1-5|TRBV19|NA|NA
CASHRGGKQPQHF
TGTGCCAGCCATAGGGGAGGAAAACAGCCCCAGCATTTT
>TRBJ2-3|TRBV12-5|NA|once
CASGPGLAHTQYF
TGTGCTAGTGGCCCGGGCTTAGCACATACGCAGTATTTT
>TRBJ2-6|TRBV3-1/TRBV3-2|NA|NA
CASSQVGAAGANVLTF
TGTGCCAGCAGCCAAGTAGGGGCAGCTGGGGCCAACGTCCTGACTTTC
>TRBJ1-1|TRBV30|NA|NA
CAWSVIQHGRAFF
TGTGCCTGGAGTGTAATACAGCATGGGAGGGCTTTCTTT
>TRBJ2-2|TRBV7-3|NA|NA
CASSLQGLNTGELFF
TGTGCCAGCAGCCTCCAGGGATTGAACACCGGGGAGCTGTTTTTT
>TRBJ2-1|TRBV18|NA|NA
CASSPGTGRNEQFF
TGTGCCAGCTCACCAGGAACAGGGCGGAATGAGCAGTTCTTC
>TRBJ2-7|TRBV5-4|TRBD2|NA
CASSLKIAGDEQYF
TGTGCCAGCAGCTTGAAGATTGCGGGAGACGAGCAGTACTTC
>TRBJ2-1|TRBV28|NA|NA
CASSLGVNEQFF
TGTGCCAGCAGTTTGGGGGTCAATGAGCAGTTCTTC
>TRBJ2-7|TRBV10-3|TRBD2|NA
CAITEGRDYEQYF
TGTGCCATCACCGAAGGGAGGGACTACGAGCAGTACTTC
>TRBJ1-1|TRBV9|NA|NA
CASSGGDRTEAFF
TGTGCCAGCAGCGGCGGGGACCGGACTGAAGCTTTCTTT
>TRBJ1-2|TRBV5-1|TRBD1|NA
CASSQGTGVNYGYTF
TGCGCCAGCAGCCAAGGGACAGGCGTTAACTATGGCTACACCTTC
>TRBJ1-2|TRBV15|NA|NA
CATSRDRGRVDGYTF
TGTGCCACCAGCAGAGATAGGGGGAGGGTTGATGGCTACACCTTC
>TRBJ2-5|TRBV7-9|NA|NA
CASSLESETQYF
TGTGCCAGCAGCTTAGAGAGCGAGACCCAGTACTTC
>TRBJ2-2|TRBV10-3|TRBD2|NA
CAISDLPSGGGELFF
TGTGCCATCAGTGATCTCCCGTCGGGAGGCGGGGAGCTGTTTTTT
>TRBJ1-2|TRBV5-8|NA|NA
CASSYYLDYGYTF
TGTGCCAGCAGCTACTACCTAGACTATGGCTACACCTTC
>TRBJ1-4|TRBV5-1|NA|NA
CASSLAGRTNEKLFF
TGCGCCAGCAGCTTGGCAGGCAGGACGAATGAAAAACTGTTTTTT
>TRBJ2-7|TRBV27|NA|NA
CASSLSGGEQYF
TGTGCCAGCAGCCTCTCCGGAGGGGAGCAGTACTTC
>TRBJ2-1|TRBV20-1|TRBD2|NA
CSASEGVTSVRSYNEQFF
TGCAGTGCTAGTGAGGGGGTGACTAGCGTACGCTCCTACAATGAGCAGTTCTTC